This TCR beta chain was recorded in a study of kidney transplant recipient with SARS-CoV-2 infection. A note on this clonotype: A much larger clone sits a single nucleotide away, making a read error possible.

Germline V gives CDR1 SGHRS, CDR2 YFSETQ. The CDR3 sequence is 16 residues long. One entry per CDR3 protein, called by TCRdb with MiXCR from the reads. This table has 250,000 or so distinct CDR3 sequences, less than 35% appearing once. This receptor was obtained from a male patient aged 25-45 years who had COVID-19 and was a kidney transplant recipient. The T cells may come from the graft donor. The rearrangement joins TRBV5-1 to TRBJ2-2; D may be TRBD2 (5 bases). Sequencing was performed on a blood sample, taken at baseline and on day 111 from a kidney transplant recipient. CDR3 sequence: CASSHSSGYNTGELSF. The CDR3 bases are TGCGCCAGCAGCCACAGTAGTGGATATAACACCGGGGAGCTGTCTTTT.